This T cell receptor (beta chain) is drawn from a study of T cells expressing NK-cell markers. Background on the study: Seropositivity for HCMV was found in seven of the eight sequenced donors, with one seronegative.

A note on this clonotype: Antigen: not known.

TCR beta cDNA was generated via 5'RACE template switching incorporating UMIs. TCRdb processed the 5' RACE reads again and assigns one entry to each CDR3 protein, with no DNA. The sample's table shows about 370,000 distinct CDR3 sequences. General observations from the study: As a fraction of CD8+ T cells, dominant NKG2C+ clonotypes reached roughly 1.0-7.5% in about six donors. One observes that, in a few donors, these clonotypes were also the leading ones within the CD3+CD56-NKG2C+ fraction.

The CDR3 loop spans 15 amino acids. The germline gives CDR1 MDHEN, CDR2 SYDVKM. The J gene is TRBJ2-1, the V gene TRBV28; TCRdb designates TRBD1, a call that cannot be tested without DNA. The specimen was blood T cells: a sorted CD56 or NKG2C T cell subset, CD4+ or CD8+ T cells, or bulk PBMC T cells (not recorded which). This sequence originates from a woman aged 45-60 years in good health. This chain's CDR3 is CASSPRDGNYNEQFF.